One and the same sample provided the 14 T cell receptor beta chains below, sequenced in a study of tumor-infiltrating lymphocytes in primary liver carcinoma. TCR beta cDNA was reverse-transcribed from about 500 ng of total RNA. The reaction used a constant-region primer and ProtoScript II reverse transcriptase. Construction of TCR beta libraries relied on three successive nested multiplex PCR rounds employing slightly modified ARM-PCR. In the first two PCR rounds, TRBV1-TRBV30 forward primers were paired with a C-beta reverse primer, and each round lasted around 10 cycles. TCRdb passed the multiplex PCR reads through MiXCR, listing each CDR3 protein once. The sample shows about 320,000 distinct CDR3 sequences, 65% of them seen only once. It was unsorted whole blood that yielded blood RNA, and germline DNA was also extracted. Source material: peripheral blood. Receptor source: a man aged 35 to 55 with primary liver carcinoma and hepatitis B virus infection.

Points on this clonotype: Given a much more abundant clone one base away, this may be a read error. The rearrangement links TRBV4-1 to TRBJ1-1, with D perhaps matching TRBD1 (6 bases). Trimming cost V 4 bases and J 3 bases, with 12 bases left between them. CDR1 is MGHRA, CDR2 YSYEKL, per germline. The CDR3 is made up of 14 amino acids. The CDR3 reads CASSLDRLYTEAFF. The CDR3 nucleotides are TGCGCCAGCAGCCTAGACAGGTTGTACACTGAAGCTTTCTTT.

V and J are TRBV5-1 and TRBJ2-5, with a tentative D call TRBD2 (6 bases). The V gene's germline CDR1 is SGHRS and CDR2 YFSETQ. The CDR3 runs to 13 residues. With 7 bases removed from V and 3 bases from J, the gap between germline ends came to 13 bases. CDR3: CASCYGGKETQYF. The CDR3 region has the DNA TGCGCCAGCTGCTATGGGGGGAAAGAGACCCAGTACTTC. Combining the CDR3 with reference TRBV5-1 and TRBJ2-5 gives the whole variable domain KAGVTQTPRYLIKTRGQQVTLSCSPISGHRSVSWYQQTPGQGLQFLFEYFSETQRNKGNFPGRFSGRQFSNSRSEMNVSTLELGDSALYLCASCYGGKETQYFGPGTRLLVL.

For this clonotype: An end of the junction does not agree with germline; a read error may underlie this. CDR3 in amino acids: CASSQGQEGSRDTQYF. CDR3 bases: TGTGCCAGCAGCCAGGGGCAGGAAGGGAGCAGAGATACGCAGTATTTT. This sequence joins TRBV11-2 and TRBJ2-3; the D gene is possibly TRBD1 (6 bases). Germline lookup yields CDR1 SGHAT and CDR2 FQNNGV. The CDR3 has 16 amino acids.

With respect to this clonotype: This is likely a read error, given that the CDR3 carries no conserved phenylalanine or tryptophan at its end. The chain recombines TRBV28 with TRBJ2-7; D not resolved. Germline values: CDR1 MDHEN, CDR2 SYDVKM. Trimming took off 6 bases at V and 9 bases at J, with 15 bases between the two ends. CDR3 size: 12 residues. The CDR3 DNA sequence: TGTGCCAGCAGCGCCTCCCTCTTTGGGCAGTACTAC. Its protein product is CASSASLFGQYY.

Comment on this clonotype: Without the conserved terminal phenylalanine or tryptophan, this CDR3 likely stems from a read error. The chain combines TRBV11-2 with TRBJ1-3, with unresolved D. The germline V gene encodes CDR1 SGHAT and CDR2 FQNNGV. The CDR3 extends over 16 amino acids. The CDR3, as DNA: TGTGCCAGCAGCCCCGGACTTCCTGCCTCTGTAAACACCATATATTCT. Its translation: CASSPGLPASVNTIYS.

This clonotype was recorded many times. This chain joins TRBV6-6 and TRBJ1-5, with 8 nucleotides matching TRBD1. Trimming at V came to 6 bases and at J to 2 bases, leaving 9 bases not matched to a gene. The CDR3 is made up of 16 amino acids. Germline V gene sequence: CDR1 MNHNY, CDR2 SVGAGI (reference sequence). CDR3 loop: CASSPGQGMGNQPQHF. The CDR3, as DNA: TGTGCCAGCAGCCCTGGACAGGGCATGGGCAATCAGCCCCAGCATTTT.

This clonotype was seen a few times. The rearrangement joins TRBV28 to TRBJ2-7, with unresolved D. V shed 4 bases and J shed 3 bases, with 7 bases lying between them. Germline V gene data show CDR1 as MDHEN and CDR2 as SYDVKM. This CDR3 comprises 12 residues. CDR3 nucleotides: TGTGCCAGCAGTTCCCTCCTCTACGAGCAGTACTTC. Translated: CASSSLLYEQYF.

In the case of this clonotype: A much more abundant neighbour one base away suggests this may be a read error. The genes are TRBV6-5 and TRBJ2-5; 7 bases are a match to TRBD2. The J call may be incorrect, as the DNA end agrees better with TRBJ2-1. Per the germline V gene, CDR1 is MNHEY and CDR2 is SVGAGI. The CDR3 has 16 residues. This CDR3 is CASSYDIGRRQETQFF. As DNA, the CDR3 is TGTGCCAGCAGTTACGACATCGGGAGGAGACAAGAGACCCAGTTCTTC.

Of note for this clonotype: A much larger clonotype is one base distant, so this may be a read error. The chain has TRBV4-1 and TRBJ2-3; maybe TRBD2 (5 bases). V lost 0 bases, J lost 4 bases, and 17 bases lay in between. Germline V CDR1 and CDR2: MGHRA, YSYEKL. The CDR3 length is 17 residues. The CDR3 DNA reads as TGCGCCAGCAGCCAAGATGGCCCGAGAGGGAACGCAGATACGCAGTATTTT. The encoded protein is CASSQDGPRGNADTQYF.

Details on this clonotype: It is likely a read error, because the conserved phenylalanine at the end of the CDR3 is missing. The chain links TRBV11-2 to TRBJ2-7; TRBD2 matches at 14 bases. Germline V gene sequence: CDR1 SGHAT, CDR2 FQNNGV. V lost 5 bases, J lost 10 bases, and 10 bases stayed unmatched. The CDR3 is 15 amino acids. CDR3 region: CASSTGLAGDPSQYI. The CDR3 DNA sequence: TGTGCCAGCAGCACGGGACTAGCGGGGGACCCCTCCCAGTACATC.

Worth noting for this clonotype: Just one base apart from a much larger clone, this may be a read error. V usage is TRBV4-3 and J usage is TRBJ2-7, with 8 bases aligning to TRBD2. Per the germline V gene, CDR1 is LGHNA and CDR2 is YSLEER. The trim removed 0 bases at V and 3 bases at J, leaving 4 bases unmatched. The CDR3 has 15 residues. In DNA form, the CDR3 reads TGCGCCAGCAGCCAAGAGGCGGGAGGAAACTACGAGCAGTACTTC. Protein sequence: CASSQEAGGNYEQYF.

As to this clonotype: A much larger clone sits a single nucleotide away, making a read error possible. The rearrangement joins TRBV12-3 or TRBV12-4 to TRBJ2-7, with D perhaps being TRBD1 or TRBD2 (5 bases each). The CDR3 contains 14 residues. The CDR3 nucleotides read TGTGCCAACAGTTTAGCGCCGACAGACTACGAGCAGTACTTC. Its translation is CANSLAPTDYEQYF.

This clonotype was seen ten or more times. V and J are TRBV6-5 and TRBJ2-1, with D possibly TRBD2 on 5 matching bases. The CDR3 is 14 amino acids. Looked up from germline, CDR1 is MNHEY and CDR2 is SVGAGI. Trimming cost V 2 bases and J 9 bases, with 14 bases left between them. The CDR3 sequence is CASSYLRGLGEQFF. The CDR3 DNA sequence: TGTGCCAGCAGTTACCTGCGAGGGCTTGGTGAGCAGTTCTTC.

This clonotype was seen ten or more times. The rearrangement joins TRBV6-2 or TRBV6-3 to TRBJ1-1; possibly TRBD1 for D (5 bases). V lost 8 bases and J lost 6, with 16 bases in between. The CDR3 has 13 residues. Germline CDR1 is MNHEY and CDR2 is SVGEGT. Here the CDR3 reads CASLGAGGAEAFF. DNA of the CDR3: TGTGCCAGCCTTGGGGCCGGTGGGGCTGAAGCTTTCTTT.